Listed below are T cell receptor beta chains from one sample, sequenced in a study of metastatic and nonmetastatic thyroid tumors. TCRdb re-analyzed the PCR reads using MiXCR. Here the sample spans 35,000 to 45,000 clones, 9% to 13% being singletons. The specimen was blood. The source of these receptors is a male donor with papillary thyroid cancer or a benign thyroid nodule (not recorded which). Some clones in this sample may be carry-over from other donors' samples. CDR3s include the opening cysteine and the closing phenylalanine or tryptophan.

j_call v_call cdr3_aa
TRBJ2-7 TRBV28 CASSLDGPYEQYF
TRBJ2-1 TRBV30 CAWETGWTSGYNEQFF
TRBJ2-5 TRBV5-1 CASSPTGGQGETQYF
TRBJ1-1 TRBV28 CASSSLGQGRTEAFF
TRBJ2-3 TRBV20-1 CSARTGSRPTQYF
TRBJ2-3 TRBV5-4 CASSLLAAGTDTQYF
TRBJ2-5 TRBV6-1 CASSVQRRTSGQETQYF
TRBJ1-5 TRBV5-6 CASSRSDRTGQPQHF
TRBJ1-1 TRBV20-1 CSVKTPRPGTGNTEAFF
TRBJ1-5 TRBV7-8 CASSLTPGLTYSNQPQHF
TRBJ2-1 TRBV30 CAWRTSGSSYNEQFF
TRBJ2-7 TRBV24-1 CATSRTGYEQYF
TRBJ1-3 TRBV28 CASSPARTGGNTIYF
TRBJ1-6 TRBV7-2 CASSPGAGGYSPLHF
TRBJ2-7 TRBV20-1 CSALPFGGATYEQYF